This passage covers 27 T cell receptor beta chains from one sample sequenced in a study of radiation and T cells in renal cell carcinoma. As to time point: blood 4 weeks post-SBRT, at nephrectomy. Specified treatment: 15 Gy SBRT to primary tumor, nephrectomy 4 weeks later. Assay: immunoSEQ multiplex PCR; the TCRdb copy retains only in-frame clones and omits some. The sample includes about 86,000 clones, around four fifths of them seen just once. Sequencing used blood, obtained from a patient whose treatment included radiotherapy and nephrectomy. The receptors shown here come from a man over 45 with renal cell carcinoma.

In its sample, this clone was seen a few times. The chain combines TRBV29-1 with TRBJ2-1; maybe TRBD1 (6 bases). Per the germline V gene, CDR1 is SQVTM and CDR2 is ANQGSEA. This CDR3 is 13 amino acids long. V lost 1 base and J lost 6, with 10 bases in between. The CDR3 is CSVEVWGPNEQFF. The CDR3 DNA reads as TGCAGCGTTGAAGTGTGGGGGCCCAATGAGCAGTTCTTC.

The CDR3 coding sequence is TGTGCCAGCAGCTCTCCTCGGACAGGGGGCTACAATGAGCAGTTCTTC. Translation: CASSSPRTGGYNEQFF. V and J are TRBV11-2 and TRBJ2-1; TRBD1 agrees at 10 bases. J gave up 3 bases and V 4 bases, and 6 bases lay outside the gene matches. The CDR3 has 16 residues. The V gene's germline CDR1 is SGHAT and CDR2 FQNNGV.

Points on this clone: A junction end diverges from the germline sequence, so it may reflect a read error. The same CDR3 arises from other DNA sequences in this sample as well. The genes are TRBV14 and TRBJ1-5, with D unclear. Germline CDR1 SGHDN, CDR2 FVKESK. The CDR3 runs to 15 residues. Here the CDR3 reads CASSQDFGRAQPQHF. DNA for the CDR3: TGCGCCAGCAGCCAAGATTTCGGTAGGGCTCAGCCCCAGCATTTT.

The chain employs TRBV5-1 and TRBJ2-1; TRBD2 matches at 11 bases. The J segment lost 3 bases and the V segment lost 5 bases, leaving 1 base of the junction unmatched. Germline assignment: CDR1 SGHRS and CDR2 YFSETQ. This CDR3 comprises 14 residues. The CDR3 nucleotides are TGCGCCAGCAGGGGGACTAGCGGCTACAATGAGCAGTTCTTC. Translating it yields CASRGTSGYNEQFF.

This sequence joins TRBV19 and TRBJ1-1; D is ambiguous. CDR1 is LNHDA and CDR2 is SQIVND in the germline V gene (reference sequence). V gave up 2 bases and J gave up 4 bases, with 14 bases separating them. CDR3 length: 15 amino acids. CDR3 DNA sequence: TGTGCCAGTAGTATAACACACCTTTCCCCCACTGAAGCTTTCTTT. Its translation: CASSITHLSPTEAFF.

This clone came up a few times. The V gene is TRBV19, the J gene TRBJ2-2; TRBD1 matches at 10 bases. Germline lookup yields CDR1 LNHDA and CDR2 SQIVND (reference sequence). Unmatched junction bases numbered 5, after V lost 9 bases and J lost 4 bases. There are 14 residues in the CDR3. DNA of the CDR3: TGTGCCAGCGAAAGGACAGGGGGCACCGGGGAGCTGTTTTTT. It specifies CASERTGGTGELFF.

The genes are TRBV7-3 and TRBJ2-7; 11 nucleotides line up with TRBD2. Germline lookup yields CDR1 SGHTA and CDR2 FQGTGA. The CDR3 sequence is 16 residues long. The V gene end was trimmed by 8 bases and the J gene end by 0 bases; junction bases not matched to a gene: 9. The CDR3 spells CASGLAGQRDSYEQYF. CDR3 sequence (DNA): TGTGCCAGCGGACTAGCGGGCCAGAGGGACTCCTACGAGCAGTACTTC.

DNA of the CDR3: TGCGCCAGCAGCTCGATACTAGCGGGAACGTACGAGCAGTACTTC. It translates to CASSSILAGTYEQYF. The J gene is TRBJ2-7, the V gene TRBV4-1; 10 nucleotides match TRBD2. V lost 5 bases, J lost 4 bases, and 8 bases stayed unmatched. Germline V CDR1 and CDR2: MGHRA, YSYEKL. The CDR3 is 15 residues long.

This sequence joins TRBV5-1 and TRBJ2-1, with TRBD2 matching over 8 bases. The CDR3 contains 15 residues. The V and J ends lost 1 base and 2 bases, in that order; junction bases with no gene match: 2. Germline loops: CDR1 SGHRS, CDR2 YFSETQ. CDR3 sequence reads: CASSLSGGAYNEQFF. Here the CDR3 DNA reads TGCGCCAGCAGCTTGTCCGGGGGGGCCTACAATGAGCAGTTCTTC.

The rearrangement joins TRBV9 to TRBJ1-1; tentative D call: TRBD1 (5 bases). This CDR3 spans 14 amino acids. Trimming took off 0 bases at V and 6 bases at J, with 12 bases between the two ends. Germline values: CDR1 SGDLS, CDR2 YYNGEE. The CDR3 nucleotides read TGTGCCAGCAGCGTAGCCTTATCGGGGGCTGAAGCTTTCTTT. This gives the protein CASSVALSGAEAFF.

The genes are TRBV27 and TRBJ2-7, with TRBD1 as a possible D gene (7 bases). In germline, CDR1 is MNHEY, CDR2 SMNVEV (reference sequence). This CDR3 is 13 amino acids long. Trimming cost V 4 bases and J 6 bases, with 13 bases left between them. CDR3 region: CASSWAGGPEQYF. The CDR3, as DNA: TGTGCCAGCAGTTGGGCAGGGGGGCCCGAGCAGTACTTC.

The sample holds one count of this clone. The chain couples TRBV4-1 to TRBJ1-2; no clear D. Germline CDR1 reads MGHRA; CDR2 reads YSYEKL. The CDR3 spans 13 residues. Trimming took off 1 base at V and 5 bases at J, with 8 bases between the two ends. The CDR3 spells CASSQVMGYGYTF. CDR3 nucleotide sequence: TGCGCCAGCAGCCAAGTCATGGGTTATGGCTACACCTTC.

This chain connects TRBV5-1 to TRBJ1-1; 8 bases fit TRBD1. CDR3 length equals 15 residues. Germline CDR1 reads SGHRS; CDR2 reads YFSETQ. With 0 bases clipped from V and 1 base from J, the junction kept 2 bases outside the gene matches. CDR3 in amino acids: CASSLVQGANTEAFF. CDR3 nucleotides: TGCGCCAGCAGCTTGGTCCAGGGGGCGAACACTGAAGCTTTCTTT.

The genes are TRBV30 and TRBJ2-5, with 7 bases lining up with TRBD2. Germline V lookup: CDR1 GTSNPN, CDR2 SVGIG (reference sequence). The CDR3 length is 14 residues. With 5 bases clipped from V and 5 bases from J, the junction kept 11 bases outside the gene matches. CDR3 nucleotides: TGTGCCTGGCGTCCGGGGGGAGCCGATGAGACCCAGTACTTC. It specifies CAWRPGGADETQYF.

This clone is a singleton in its sample. This rearrangement joins TRBV2 to TRBJ2-5; D is uncertain. Trimming removed 3 bases from V and 2 bases from J, with 10 bases in between. The CDR3 has 14 residues. The germline V gene has CDR1 SNHLY and CDR2 FYNNEI. In DNA form, the CDR3 reads TGTGCCAGCAGTGACCCGCGACTGCAAGAGACCCAGTACTTC. It codes for CASSDPRLQETQYF.

The rearrangement uses TRBV19 and TRBJ1-1; TRBD1 agrees at 10 bases. Germline V lookup: CDR1 LNHDA, CDR2 SQIVND (reference sequence). This CDR3 contains 16 residues. Trimming at V came to 5 bases and at J to 5 bases, leaving 11 bases not matched to a gene. CDR3 sequence reads: CASSFGQGGVGTEAFF. CDR3 coding DNA: TGTGCCAGTAGTTTTGGACAGGGGGGCGTAGGAACTGAAGCTTTCTTT. Full variable domain (missing parts from reference TRBV19 and TRBJ1-1): DGGITQSPKYLFRKEGQNVTLSCEQNLNHDAMYWYRQDPGQGLRLIYYSQIVNDFQKGDIAEGYSVSREKKESFPLTVTSAQKNPTAFYLCASSFGQGGVGTEAFFGQGTRLTVV.

The genes are TRBV28 and TRBJ2-2; no clear D. Deletions cut 5 bases from V and 0 bases from J, with 7 bases between. The V gene's germline CDR1 is MDHEN and CDR2 SYDVKM. CDR3 length: 14 residues. For the CDR3, the DNA is TGTGCCAGCAGTGGTCCGGCGAACACCGGGGAGCTGTTTTTT. Translation: CASSGPANTGELFF.

This chain joins TRBV11-2 and TRBJ2-1, with 7 bases that match TRBD2. The CDR3 length is 13 residues. After removal of 4 bases from V and 11 bases from J, the junction contained 8 bases not matched to a gene. Germline loops: CDR1 SGHAT, CDR2 FQNNGV. The CDR3 loop is CASSSQRDEKQFF. Written as DNA, the CDR3 is TGTGCCAGCAGCTCCCAGCGGGATGAGAAGCAGTTCTTC.

The chain links TRBV7-2 to TRBJ1-3, with TRBD1 identical over 9 bases. From germline, CDR1 is SGHTA and CDR2 FQGNSA. This CDR3 has 17 residues. The V and J ends lost 0 bases and 4 bases, in that order; junction bases with no gene match: 7. The CDR3 protein is CASSLAGTGYSGNTIYF. DNA of the CDR3: TGTGCCAGCAGCTTAGCGGGGACAGGGTACTCGGGAAACACCATATATTTT.

The rearrangement uses TRBV7-2 and TRBJ2-7, with a possible D match to TRBD1 (6 bases). The V and J ends lost 4 bases and 7 bases respectively, with 14 bases between them. This CDR3 region has 13 residues. Germline values: CDR1 SGHTA, CDR2 FQGNSA. The CDR3 DNA reads TGTGCCAGCAGCTCGGACAGTCAGAGGGAGCAGTACTTC. It yields the protein CASSSDSQREQYF. The full variable domain, completed using reference TRBV7-2 and TRBJ2-7, is GAGVSQSPSNKVTEKGKDVELRCDPISGHTALYWYRQSLGQGLEFLIYFQGNSAPDKSGLPSDRFSAERTGGSVSTLTIQRTQQEDSAVYLCASSSDSQREQYFGPGTRLTVT.

The rearrangement uses TRBV4-2 and TRBJ2-1; D unresolved. This CDR3 is 13 amino acids long. Germline CDR1 LGHNA, CDR2 YNFKEQ. V was trimmed by 0 bases and J by 3 bases, leaving 3 bases between them. CDR3 bases: TGTGCCAGCAGCCAAGATTTCTACAATGAGCAGTTCTTC. Amino acid sequence: CASSQDFYNEQFF.

The chain employs TRBV4-2 and TRBJ2-2; 8 bases line up with TRBD2. The CDR3 is made up of 19 amino acids. In germline, CDR1 is LGHNA, CDR2 YNFKEQ. V was pared by 3 bases and J by 1 base, with 13 bases of the junction left unmatched. The CDR3 sequence is CASSQGGSSGPWNTGELFF. The CDR3 DNA reads as TGTGCCAGCAGCCAGGGGGGTTCTAGCGGGCCATGGAACACCGGGGAGCTGTTTTTT.

This sequence joins TRBV6-6 and TRBJ2-1, with D perhaps TRBD1 or TRBD2 (5 bases each). Germline V CDR1 and CDR2: MNHNY, SVGAGI (reference sequence). Trimming removed 8 bases from V and 2 bases from J, with 10 bases in between. CDR3 length: 13 residues. The CDR3, as DNA: TGTGCCAGCGCCAGAGGGGCCTACAATGAGCAGTTCTTC. Its protein is CASARGAYNEQFF.

The chain recombines TRBV4-3 with TRBJ1-1; TRBD1 agrees at 8 bases. CDR1 and CDR2 from the germline V gene are LGHNA and YSLEER. Losses at the gene ends were 6 bases for V and 3 bases for J; bases not matched to a gene: 6. The CDR3 is 14 amino acids. The CDR3 DNA follows: TGCGCCAGCAGTCTCGGACAGGGTGACACTGAAGCTTTCTTT. The encoded protein is CASSLGQGDTEAFF.

This CDR3 reads CAWGARSNQPQHF. The CDR3 DNA sequence: TGTGCCTGGGGGGCTCGGAGCAATCAGCCCCAGCATTTT. V gene TRBV30 combines with J gene TRBJ1-5, with D maybe TRBD1 (5 bases). Looked up from germline, CDR1 is GTSNPN and CDR2 is SVGIG (reference sequence). The CDR3 has 13 amino acids. The ends were cut back, 5 bases at V and 1 base at J, with 9 bases in the middle.

The chain employs TRBV9 and TRBJ2-2; D possibly corresponds to TRBD2 (5 bases). The ends were cut back, 7 bases at V and 5 bases at J, with 12 bases in the middle. The V gene's germline CDR1 is SGDLS and CDR2 YYNGEE. The CDR3 length is 13 residues. The CDR3 loop is CASLGSYTGELFF. In DNA, the CDR3 is TGTGCCAGCCTAGGGAGCTATACCGGGGAGCTGTTTTTT.

The chain is built from TRBV4-1 and TRBJ1-5; D uncertain. Between the trimmed V and J ends, which lost 0 bases and 1 base, there was a span of 7 bases. The CDR3 is 15 amino acids. Germline V gene sequence: CDR1 MGHRA, CDR2 YSYEKL. This CDR3 reads CASSQDVDSNQPQHF. The CDR3 coding sequence is TGCGCCAGCAGCCAAGATGTCGACAGCAATCAGCCCCAGCATTTT.